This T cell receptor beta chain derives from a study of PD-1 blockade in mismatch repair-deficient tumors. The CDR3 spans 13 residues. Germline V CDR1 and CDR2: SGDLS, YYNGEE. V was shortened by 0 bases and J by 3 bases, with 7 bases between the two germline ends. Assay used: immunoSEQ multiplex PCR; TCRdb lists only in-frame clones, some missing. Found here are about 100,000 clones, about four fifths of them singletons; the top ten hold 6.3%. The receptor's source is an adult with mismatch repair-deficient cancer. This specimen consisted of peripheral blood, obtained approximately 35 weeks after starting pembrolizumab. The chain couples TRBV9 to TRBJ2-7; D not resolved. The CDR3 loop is CASSVDGYYEQYF. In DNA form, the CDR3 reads TGTGCCAGCAGCGTAGACGGGTACTACGAGCAGTACTTC.